Following are 10 T cell receptor beta chains from one sample sequenced in a study of T cells in localized non-small cell lung cancer. Method: immunoSEQ multiplex PCR; TCRdb's copy keeps in-frame clones and lacks some. The profile shows about 91,000 clones, around 90% of them singletons. Material: peripheral blood, obtained before any cancer treatment. These receptors came from a man aged 40 to 70 with stage I squamous cell lung carcinoma.

This chain uses TRBV11-2 with TRBJ2-7; 7 bases fit TRBD1. The germline gives CDR1 SGHAT, CDR2 FQNNGV. V lost 3 bases, J lost 2 bases, and 4 bases stayed unmatched. The CDR3 totals 14 residues. The CDR3 here is CASSLTGPTYEQYF. The DNA of the CDR3 is TGTGCCAGCAGCTTGACAGGGCCTACCTACGAGCAGTACTTC.

The J gene is TRBJ2-3, the V gene TRBV7-9; D is possibly TRBD1 (6 bases). The ends were cut back, 3 bases at V and 1 base at J, with 17 bases in the middle. The length of the CDR3 is 17 residues. The germline V gene has CDR1 SEHNR and CDR2 FQNEAQ (reference sequence). The DNA for the CDR3 is TGTGCCAGCAGCTTTGACAGGTCGCACCTCGGCACAGATACGCAGTATTTT. Translated, it gives CASSFDRSHLGTDTQYF. The full variable domain, rest sourced from reference TRBV7-9 and TRBJ2-3, is DTGVSQNPRHKITKRGQNVTFRCDPISEHNRLYWYRQTLGQGPEFLTYFQNEAQLEKSRLLSDRFSAERPKGSFSTLEIQRTEQGDSAMYLCASSFDRSHLGTDTQYFGPGTRLTVL.

A single count supports this clone. Here the CDR3 DNA reads TGCAGCGTTGAAGGGGACGGGAGCTCCTACGAGCAGTACTTC. Protein: CSVEGDGSSYEQYF. This rearrangement joins TRBV29-1 to TRBJ2-7, with D tentatively TRBD2 (6 bases). V shed 1 base and J shed 0 bases, with 10 bases lying between them. CDR3 length: 14 residues. The germline CDR1 and CDR2 sequences are SQVTM and ANQGSEA.

The chain joins TRBV25-1 to TRBJ1-1; TRBD1 might be the D (6 bases). The germline V and J ends were trimmed by 10 bases and 3 bases, with 12 bases remaining between them. Per germline, CDR1 MGHDK and CDR2 SYGVNS. The CDR3 runs to 12 residues. The CDR3 coding sequence is TGTGCCACCAAGGGGGGGTACACTGAAGCTTTCTTT. Translating it yields CATKGGYTEAFF.

The V gene is TRBV28, the J gene TRBJ1-1, with D unclear. The CDR3 totals 14 residues. The germline V gene has CDR1 MDHEN and CDR2 SYDVKM. V was clipped by 4 bases and J by 4 bases, with 13 bases between them. The CDR3 protein is CASSSLSRRTEAFF. Here the CDR3 DNA reads TGTGCCAGCAGTTCTCTAAGCAGGCGCACTGAAGCTTTCTTT.

This chain links TRBV4-2 with TRBJ1-5; D gene ambiguous. Germline loops: CDR1 LGHNA, CDR2 YNFKEQ. The CDR3 runs 15 residues. V was pared by 2 bases and J by 5 bases, with 13 bases between. The CDR3 protein is CASSQKNGPDQPQHF. In DNA, the CDR3 is TGTGCCAGCAGCCAAAAAAACGGTCCGGATCAGCCCCAGCATTTT.

V usage is TRBV9 and J usage is TRBJ2-5, with 9 bases aligning to TRBD1. CDR3 length equals 17 residues. Germline values: CDR1 SGDLS, CDR2 YYNGEE. V lost 4 bases to trimming and J lost 5 bases; unmatched junction nucleotides: 15. The CDR3 bases are TGTGCCAGCAGCCCGACAGGGGGACAGGTAGCCGGGGAGACCCAGTACTTC. Protein: CASSPTGGQVAGETQYF. Full variable domain (remainder filled in from reference TRBV9 and TRBJ2-5): DSGVTQTPKHLITATGQRVTLRCSPRSGDLSVYWYQQSLDQGLQFLIQYYNGEERAKGNILERFSAQQFPDLHSELNLSSLELGDSALYFCASSPTGGQVAGETQYFGPGTRLLVL.

The rearrangement links TRBV27 to TRBJ1-2; D is possibly TRBD1 (6 bases). Germline values: CDR1 MNHEY, CDR2 SMNVEV (reference sequence). The CDR3 contains 13 residues. Trimming removed 4 bases at V and 4 bases at J, with 10 bases between. CDR3 amino acids: CASSSRGGYGYTF. The CDR3 nucleotides are TGTGCCAGCAGTTCCAGGGGCGGCTATGGCTACACCTTC.

CDR3 in amino acids: CASSPRGLNTEAFF. The CDR3, as DNA: TGTGCCAGCTCACCACGGGGCCTTAACACTGAAGCTTTCTTT. The chain employs TRBV18 and TRBJ1-1; TRBD1 is a possible D gene (5 bases). Deletions cut 1 base from V and 2 bases from J, with 8 bases between. CDR3 length: 14 residues. Per germline, CDR1 KGHSH and CDR2 LQKENI.

The V call is TRBV4-1, the J call TRBJ2-2; D possibly matches TRBD1 or TRBD2 (6 bases each). CDR1 is MGHRA, CDR2 YSYEKL, per germline. This CDR3 has 14 residues. The V gene lost 3 bases and the J gene lost 5 bases, with 10 bases spanning the gap. The CDR3 spells CASSQGGGTGELFF. The DNA for the CDR3 is TGCGCCAGCAGCCAGGGGGGCGGGACCGGGGAGCTGTTTTTT.